The 32 T cell receptor beta chains in this list originate from one sample, sequenced in a study of T cells in Graves' hyperthyroidism and ophthalmopathy. TCR beta CDR3 region amplification was performed from RNA transcripts. Researchers ran a first-round RT-PCR on the TCR CDR3 using the HTBI primer set. MiXCR was run by TCRdb on the multiplex PCR reads, yielding one entry per CDR3 protein. The data show about 350,000 distinct CDR3 sequences, with around 14% seen just once and around 23% held by the top ten. The specimen sequenced was blood. Receptor source: a young woman with Graves' hyperthyroidism.

This clonotype appeared a few times. The rearrangement joins TRBV7-6 to TRBJ2-1; TRBD1 agrees at 9 bases. Germline V gene sequence: CDR1 SGHVS, CDR2 FNYEAQ. This CDR3 has 16 amino acids. The trim removed 2 bases at V and 9 bases at J, leaving 11 bases unmatched. The CDR3 here is CASSLKAGQGVGEQFF. The DNA for the CDR3 is TGTGCCAGCAGCTTAAAGGCGGGACAGGGTGTAGGTGAGCAGTTCTTC.

This clonotype showed up many times. The CDR3 DNA follows: TGTGCCTGGAGCAGGGGGAGCTCCTACGAGCAGTACTTC. Its protein is CAWSRGSSYEQYF. The chain couples TRBV30 to TRBJ2-7, with 7 bases matching TRBD1. The CDR3 contains 13 residues. Germline V gene data show CDR1 as GTSNPN and CDR2 as SVGIG (reference sequence). J was trimmed by 0 bases and V by 3 bases; bases with no gene match: 2.

This clonotype was seen a few times. The chain links TRBV6-2 or TRBV6-3 to TRBJ2-7, with TRBD2 matching 8 bases. Germline CDR1 and CDR2: MNHEY and SVGEGT. V dropped 6 bases and J dropped 2; count of bases not matched to a gene: 3. The CDR3 length is 13 residues. CDR3 in DNA: TGTGCCAGCAGGTCGGGACTAGCCTACGAGCAGTACTTC. Protein sequence: CASRSGLAYEQYF.

There are a few counts of this clonotype. Given a much more abundant clone one base away, this may be a read error. This chain connects TRBV7-9 to TRBJ1-1; no firm D call. Germline CDR1 reads SEHNR; CDR2 reads FQNEAQ (reference sequence). V was clipped by 3 bases and J by 4 bases, with 6 bases between them. CDR3 length equals 12 residues. The CDR3 loop is CASSLMSTEAFF. For the CDR3, the DNA is TGTGCCAGCAGCTTGATGAGCACTGAAGCTTTCTTT. Full variable domain (rest looked up from reference TRBV7-9 and TRBJ1-1): DTGVSQNPRHKITKRGQNVTFRCDPISEHNRLYWYRQTLGQGPEFLTYFQNEAQLEKSRLLSDRFSAERPKGSFSTLEIQRTEQGDSAMYLCASSLMSTEAFFGQGTRLTVV.

The V gene is TRBV4-3, the J gene TRBJ1-5, with a tentative D call TRBD1 (5 bases). This CDR3 has 14 amino acids. V was cut by 2 bases and J by 4 bases, with 9 bases left in between. Germline V gives CDR1 LGHNA, CDR2 YSLEER. The CDR3 is CASSQYRTNQPQHF. CDR3 DNA sequence: TGCGCCAGCAGCCAATACAGGACTAATCAGCCCCAGCATTTT.

J is TRBJ1-2 and V is TRBV29-1, with D possibly being TRBD1 (6 bases). The CDR3 runs to 16 residues. Germline V gives CDR1 SQVTM, CDR2 ANQGSEA. The V end was cut by 5 bases, the J end by 4 bases, with 23 bases between. CDR3 sequence: CSVRGGGAGLSYGYTF. DNA of the CDR3: TGCAGCGTTCGGGGGGGGGGCGCAGGGCTAAGCTATGGCTACACCTTC.

This clonotype was seen a few times. The rearrangement uses TRBV6-1 and TRBJ2-4; D gene uncertain. CDR1 and CDR2 from the germline V gene are MNHNS and SASEGT. V shed 6 bases and J shed 0 bases, with 18 bases lying between them. The CDR3 loop spans 17 amino acids. CDR3 protein: CASSHQVSDLAKNIQYF. The DNA of the CDR3 is TGTGCCAGCAGCCACCAGGTCTCCGATCTAGCCAAAAACATTCAGTACTTC.

The chain employs TRBV10-1 and TRBJ2-3, with D possibly TRBD1 on 6 matching bases. Germline V CDR1 and CDR2: WNHNN, SYGVQD (reference sequence). Between the trimmed V and J ends, which lost 4 bases and 4 bases, there was a span of 9 bases. CDR3 length: 13 amino acids. The CDR3 bases are TGCGCCAGCAGTGCTTACAGGGCAGATACGCAGTATTTT. It encodes CASSAYRADTQYF.

In its sample, this clonotype was seen many times. The genes are TRBV11-1 and TRBJ1-1, with D tentatively TRBD1 (5 bases). This CDR3 region has 13 residues. Germline CDR1 SGHAT, CDR2 FQDESV (reference sequence). V lost 4 bases and J lost 8, with 14 bases in between. In nucleotides, the CDR3 is TGTGCCAGCAGCTCCAAACCGACAGAGGAAGCTTTCTTT. This encodes CASSSKPTEEAFF.

This clonotype turned up a few times. V usage is TRBV27 and J usage is TRBJ1-3, with D perhaps matching TRBD1 (5 bases). Trimming shortened V by 5 bases and J by 0 bases, and 11 bases separated the two germline ends. The CDR3 covers 15 residues. The V gene's germline CDR1 is MNHEY and CDR2 SMNVEV (reference sequence). Here the CDR3 reads CASSPRAISGNTIYF. The DNA for the CDR3 is TGTGCCAGCAGTCCCAGGGCGATCTCTGGAAACACCATATATTTT.

This clonotype was picked up many times. This chain joins TRBV5-1 and TRBJ2-7; D remains unclear. Germline values: CDR1 SGHRS, CDR2 YFSETQ. Trimming removed 4 bases from V and 6 bases from J, with 11 bases in between. There are 12 residues in the CDR3. The CDR3 region is CASSLDLTEQYF. Written as DNA, the CDR3 is TGCGCCAGCAGCCTAGACCTCACCGAGCAGTACTTC. The whole variable domain, filled in from reference TRBV5-1 and TRBJ2-7, reads KAGVTQTPRYLIKTRGQQVTLSCSPISGHRSVSWYQQTPGQGLQFLFEYFSETQRNKGNFPGRFSGRQFSNSRSEMNVSTLELGDSALYLCASSLDLTEQYFGPGTRLTVT.

The chain is built from TRBV29-1 and TRBJ1-5; 7 bases agree with TRBD1. V was clipped by 2 bases and J by 3 bases; unmatched bases: 1. The CDR3 totals 13 residues. Germline V CDR1 and CDR2: SQVTM, ANQGSEA. For the CDR3, the DNA is TGCAGCGTTGAAACAGGGGCCAATCAGCCCCAGCATTTT. It translates to CSVETGANQPQHF.

Ten or more counts support this clonotype. V usage is TRBV5-1 and J usage is TRBJ2-7, with 14 bases fitting TRBD2. Trimming removed 4 bases from V and 5 bases from J; junction bases left unmatched: 5. The CDR3 length is 15 residues. Germline V gene sequence: CDR1 SGHRS, CDR2 YFSETQ. This chain's CDR3 is CASSTRLAGGDEQYF. The CDR3 nucleotides are TGCGCCAGCAGCACCAGACTAGCGGGAGGGGACGAGCAGTACTTC.

The V and J genes are TRBV28 and TRBJ1-4; TRBD1 matches 10 bases. Germline loops: CDR1 MDHEN, CDR2 SYDVKM. V gave up 1 base and J gave up 7 bases; unmatched junction bases: 3. CDR3 length: 15 residues. The CDR3 nucleotides are TGTGCCAGCAGTTTATCCGGGGACAGGGGTGAAAAACTGTTTTTT. Amino acid sequence: CASSLSGDRGEKLFF.

This clonotype was picked up many times. The chain couples TRBV30 to TRBJ2-7, with 7 bases lining up with TRBD1. The V gene's germline CDR1 is GTSNPN and CDR2 SVGIG (reference sequence). The CDR3 totals 12 residues. Unmatched junction bases numbered 7, after V lost 5 bases and J lost 6 bases. The CDR3 DNA follows: TGTGCCTGGGACAGGGTCGAAAGCGAGCAGTACTTC. Protein product: CAWDRVESEQYF.

About this clonotype: Just one base apart from a much larger clone, this may be a read error. The chain links TRBV11-2 to TRBJ2-5; TRBD2 matches at 15 bases. CDR1 is SGHAT, CDR2 FQNNGV, per germline. The CDR3 has 16 residues. Losses at the gene ends were 3 bases for V and 4 bases for J; bases not matched to a gene: 3. The CDR3 nucleotides read TGTGCCAGCAGCTTGGGACTAGCGGGAGGAGCAGAGACCCAGTACTTC. Its translation is CASSLGLAGGAETQYF.

This clonotype has at least ten counts. The chain is built from TRBV20-1 and TRBJ1-5; D gene uncertain. The V end lost 0 bases, the J end lost 5 bases, and 11 bases lay between the germline ends. This CDR3 region has 14 residues. CDR1 DFQATT and CDR2 SNEGSKA come from the germline V gene (reference sequence). The CDR3 region is CSARDAGLDQPQHF. CDR3 bases: TGCAGTGCTAGAGATGCCGGGTTGGATCAGCCCCAGCATTTT.

This sequence joins TRBV6-1 and TRBJ2-2, with TRBD1 identical over 7 bases. CDR3 length: 16 residues. V was pared by 5 bases and J by 7 bases, with 13 bases of the junction left unmatched. Per the germline V gene, CDR1 is MNHNS and CDR2 is SASEGT. CDR3 DNA sequence: TGTGCCAGCAGTTACGCGTACCAGGGGGTGGTCGGGGAGCTGTTTTTT. Translated: CASSYAYQGVVGELFF.

As regards this clonotype: The CDR3 does not close with the conserved phenylalanine or tryptophan, likely indicating a read error. This chain connects TRBV18 to TRBJ1-2; D remains ambiguous. This CDR3 is built from 14 residues. Germline values: CDR1 KGHSH, CDR2 LQKENI. The V end was cut by 6 bases, the J end by 4 bases, with 15 bases between. The CDR3 sequence is CASSQNADGYGYTL. CDR3 DNA: TGTGCCAGCTCCCAGAACGCGGACGGCTATGGCTACACCCTC.

The V gene is TRBV6-9, the J gene TRBJ1-2; D ambiguous. In germline, CDR1 is MNHGY, CDR2 SVAAGI. The length of the CDR3 is 13 residues. V lost 4 bases, J lost 8 bases, and 14 bases lay in between. The CDR3 is CASSFDIVNGYTF. For the CDR3, the DNA is TGTGCCAGCAGTTTCGACATAGTGAACGGCTACACCTTC.

The table lists this clonotype with many counts. The J gene is TRBJ2-1, the V gene TRBV28, with D perhaps matching TRBD2 (6 bases). Germline V gives CDR1 MDHEN, CDR2 SYDVKM. This CDR3 contains 15 residues. Trimming removed 6 bases at V and 0 bases at J, with 12 bases between. CDR3 sequence: CASSRGESSYNEQFF. DNA of the CDR3: TGTGCCAGCAGCCGCGGGGAGAGCTCCTACAATGAGCAGTTCTTC. The full variable domain, in which reference TRBV28 and TRBJ2-1 provide the parts outside the CDR3, is DVKVTQSSRYLVKRTGEKVFLECVQDMDHENMFWYRQDPGLGLRLIYFSYDVKMKEKGDIPEGYSVSREKKERFSLILESASTNQTSMYLCASSRGESSYNEQFFGPGTRLTVL.

This clonotype was found many times. The chain carries TRBV20-1 and TRBJ1-1, with 12 nucleotides matching TRBD1. J gave up 1 base and V 5 bases, and 8 bases lay outside the gene matches. The CDR3 is 16 residues long. CDR1 and CDR2 from the germline V gene are DFQATT and SNEGSKA (reference sequence). CDR3 protein: CSAGLGQGAPNTEAFF. DNA of the CDR3: TGCAGTGCTGGCCTGGGACAGGGGGCCCCGAACACTGAAGCTTTCTTT.

The chain couples TRBV28 to TRBJ2-1; 10 bases align to TRBD2. With 7 bases clipped from V and 5 bases from J, the junction kept 14 bases outside the gene matches. The germline gives CDR1 MDHEN, CDR2 SYDVKM. The CDR3 length is 17 residues. CDR3 amino acids: CASTTRITSGTDNEQFF. Here the CDR3 DNA reads TGTGCCAGCACAACAAGAATCACTAGCGGGACGGACAATGAGCAGTTCTTC.

In its sample, this clonotype was seen many times. The chain links TRBV20-1 to TRBJ2-1; TRBD2 aligns across 8 bases. From germline, CDR1 is DFQATT and CDR2 SNEGSKA (reference sequence). This CDR3 is built from 15 residues. V lost 3 bases to trimming and J lost 8 bases; unmatched junction nucleotides: 12. CDR3 in DNA: TGCAGTGCTAGTTTTTTTAACGGGAGGGCCTATGAGCAGTTCTTC. Encoded protein: CSASFFNGRAYEQFF.

This clonotype was detected many times. This rearrangement joins TRBV12-3 or TRBV12-4 to TRBJ1-1, with TRBD1 as a possible D gene (6 bases). The CDR3 extends over 16 amino acids. Trimming shortened V by 5 bases and J by 0 bases, and 16 bases separated the two germline ends. The CDR3 nucleotides are TGTGCCAGCAGTCAAAACGTGGGGGCGGTGAACACTGAAGCTTTCTTT. It encodes CASSQNVGAVNTEAFF.

This clonotype appeared many times. The gene calls are TRBV28 and TRBJ1-3; 8 bases map to TRBD1. The CDR3 length is 16 residues. Germline V gives CDR1 MDHEN, CDR2 SYDVKM. The trim removed 5 bases at V and 1 base at J, leaving 7 bases unmatched. CDR3 sequence: CASSPLDRASGNTIYF. Written as DNA, the CDR3 is TGTGCCAGCAGTCCGTTGGACAGGGCATCTGGAAACACCATATATTTT. The full variable domain, in which reference TRBV28 and TRBJ1-3 provide the parts outside the CDR3, is DVKVTQSSRYLVKRTGEKVFLECVQDMDHENMFWYRQDPGLGLRLIYFSYDVKMKEKGDIPEGYSVSREKKERFSLILESASTNQTSMYLCASSPLDRASGNTIYFGEGSWLTVV.

This clonotype came up many times. The V call is TRBV2, the J call TRBJ1-2; D may be TRBD1 (5 bases). The CDR3 is 16 amino acids. Germline-derived CDR1 and CDR2 are SNHLY and FYNNEI. V shed 8 bases and J shed 5 bases, with 24 bases lying between them. CDR3 protein: CASYPGEGRVGYGYTF. As DNA, the CDR3 is TGTGCCAGCTACCCGGGCGAGGGGAGGGTAGGATATGGCTACACCTTC. The whole variable domain, filled in from reference TRBV2 and TRBJ1-2, reads EPEVTQTPSHQVTQMGQEVILRCVPISNHLYFYWYRQILGQKVEFLVSFYNNEISEKSEIFDDQFSVERPDGSNFTLKIRSTKLEDSAMYFCASYPGEGRVGYGYTFGSGTRLTVV.

For this clonotype: A much larger clonotype is one base distant, so this may be a read error. The genes are TRBV28 and TRBJ2-1; 7 nucleotides match TRBD2. CDR1 is MDHEN, CDR2 SYDVKM, per germline. CDR3 size: 16 residues. The CDR3 nucleotides are TGTGCCAGTAAAGGAAGCGGGACGACCTCCTACGATGAGCAGTTCTTC. Translated, it gives CASKGSGTTSYDEQFF.

A remark on this clonotype: A single base separates this from a much larger clone, so it may be a read error. The V gene is TRBV12-3 or TRBV12-4, the J gene TRBJ2-7, with D perhaps TRBD2 (5 bases). Trimming took off 10 bases at V and 10 bases at J, with 20 bases between the two ends. The CDR3 extends over 12 amino acids. CDR3: CATAGQERLQYF. CDR3 DNA: TGTGCCACCGCGGGCCAAGAACGACTCCAGTACTTC.

The table lists this clonotype with a few counts. The rearrangement uses TRBV3-1 and TRBJ2-5, with 10 bases aligning to TRBD1. Germline CDR1 is LGHDT and CDR2 is YNNKEL (reference sequence). The CDR3 consists of 16 residues. With V trimmed by 7 bases and J by 1 base, 9 bases remained unmatched. The chain's CDR3 is CASTLSGTGVQETQYF. Written as DNA, the CDR3 is TGTGCCAGCACCCTCTCGGGGACAGGGGTCCAAGAGACCCAGTACTTC.

The chain carries TRBV5-5 and TRBJ1-2; D is unclear. V was pared by 0 bases and J by 2 bases, with 8 bases between. Per the germline V gene, CDR1 is SGHKS and CDR2 is YYEKEE (reference sequence). The CDR3 runs 14 residues. CDR3 in amino acids: CASSLGHQNYGYTF. The CDR3 coding sequence is TGTGCCAGCAGCTTGGGACATCAGAACTATGGCTACACCTTC.

The chain combines TRBV20-1 with TRBJ2-3; D is unresolved. The CDR3 loop spans 17 amino acids. Germline loops: CDR1 DFQATT, CDR2 SNEGSKA (reference sequence). The V end lost 5 bases, the J end lost 1 base, and 22 bases lay between the germline ends. Here the CDR3 reads CSAFPPLAELRTDTQYF. In DNA form, the CDR3 reads TGCAGTGCTTTCCCCCCCCTGGCGGAGCTACGCACAGATACGCAGTATTTT.